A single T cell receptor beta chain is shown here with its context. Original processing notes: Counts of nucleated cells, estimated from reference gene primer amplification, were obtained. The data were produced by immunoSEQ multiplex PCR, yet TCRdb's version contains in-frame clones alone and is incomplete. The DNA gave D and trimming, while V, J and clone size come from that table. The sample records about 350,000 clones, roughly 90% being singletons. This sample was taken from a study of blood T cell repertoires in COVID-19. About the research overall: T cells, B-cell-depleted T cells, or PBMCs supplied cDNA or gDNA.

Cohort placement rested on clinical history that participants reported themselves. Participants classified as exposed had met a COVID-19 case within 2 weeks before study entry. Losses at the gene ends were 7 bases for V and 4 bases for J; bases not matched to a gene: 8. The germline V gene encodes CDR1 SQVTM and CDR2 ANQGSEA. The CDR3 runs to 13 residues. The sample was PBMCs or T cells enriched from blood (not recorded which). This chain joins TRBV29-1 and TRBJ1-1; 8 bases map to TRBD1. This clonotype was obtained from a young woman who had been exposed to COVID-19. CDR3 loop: CSGLTGGSTEAFF. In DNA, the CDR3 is TGCAGCGGACTCACAGGGGGGAGCACTGAAGCTTTCTTT.